This T cell receptor (beta chain) comes out of a study of T cell responses to AZD1222 COVID-19 vaccine. In the study overall: It was second doses at about 4 or about 12 weeks that were pooled.

Worth noting for this clone: Its antigen is unknown.

Regarding the study as a whole: Increases in Spike-specific TCR breadth and depth were seen after two AZD1222 doses. The span of vaccine-associated CD4 TCRs extended across spike, with dominance at 160-218 and 743-854.

The V end lost 4 bases, the J end lost 4 bases, and 15 bases lay between the germline ends. CDR1 and CDR2 (germline): SGHNT, YYREEE (reference sequence). The CDR3 covers 14 residues. Data came from immunoSEQ multiplex PCR; TCRdb stores just in-frame clones and leaves some out. There are 100,000 or so clones in the sample; more than 85% occur only once, and 16% lies in the top ten. The rearrangement links TRBV5-4 to TRBJ2-7; D possibly corresponds to TRBD1 (6 bases). Sequenced here: peripheral blood, sampled on day 0 of AZD1222 vaccination. The source is an adult in good health. In DNA, the CDR3 is TGTGCCAGCAGCAGACAGGACTTGATGTACGAGCAGTACTTC. Its protein is CASSRQDLMYEQYF.